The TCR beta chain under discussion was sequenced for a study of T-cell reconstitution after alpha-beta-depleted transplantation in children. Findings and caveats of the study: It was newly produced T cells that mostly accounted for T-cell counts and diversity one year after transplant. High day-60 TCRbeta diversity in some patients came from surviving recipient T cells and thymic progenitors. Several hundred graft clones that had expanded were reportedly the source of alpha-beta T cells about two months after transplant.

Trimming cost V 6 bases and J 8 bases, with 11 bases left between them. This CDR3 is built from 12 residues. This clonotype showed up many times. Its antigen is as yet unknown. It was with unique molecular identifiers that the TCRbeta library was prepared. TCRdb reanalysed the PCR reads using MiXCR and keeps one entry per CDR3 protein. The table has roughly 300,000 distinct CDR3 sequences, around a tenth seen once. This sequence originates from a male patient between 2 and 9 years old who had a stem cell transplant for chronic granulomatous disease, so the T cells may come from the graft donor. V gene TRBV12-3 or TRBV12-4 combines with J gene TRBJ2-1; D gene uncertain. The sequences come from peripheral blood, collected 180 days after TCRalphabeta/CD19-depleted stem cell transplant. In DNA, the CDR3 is TGTGCCAGCAGGGACCCACCACATGAGCAGTTCTTC. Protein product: CASRDPPHEQFF.